One and the same sample provided the 25 T cell receptor beta chains below, sequenced in a study of blood T cell repertoires in COVID-19. Sequencing was performed with immunoSEQ multiplex PCR; in TCRdb, only in-frame clones are kept and a portion is missing. The sample has about 210,000 clones; 84% are singletons. Sequencing was performed on peripheral blood. The receptors were gathered from a man aged 40-49 years who had recovered from COVID-19.

The chain has TRBV11-3 and TRBJ2-1, with D perhaps TRBD2 (7 bases). Trimming took off 1 base at V and 6 bases at J, with 19 bases between the two ends. Germline CDR1 SGHNT, CDR2 YENEEA. The length of the CDR3 is 17 residues. The CDR3 bases are TGTGCCAGCAGCTTAGGTTTGGGGGGGCGCATCCCCAATGAGCAGTTCTTC. This translates into CASSLGLGGRIPNEQFF.

The chain combines TRBV7-2 with TRBJ2-7, with D perhaps TRBD2 (6 bases). CDR3 length: 15 amino acids. V lost 2 bases and J 3 bases, leaving 14 bases between the germline ends. Germline values: CDR1 SGHTA, CDR2 FQGNSA. This CDR3 reads CASSLNTNSGYEQYF. DNA for the CDR3: TGTGCCAGCAGCTTAAACACTAATAGCGGCTACGAGCAGTACTTC.

The chain uses TRBV5-6 and TRBJ1-2, with 12 bases matching TRBD1. The germline CDR1 and CDR2 sequences are SGHDT and YYEEEE. The trim removed 4 bases at V and 7 bases at J, leaving 2 bases unmatched. The CDR3 consists of 13 residues. The CDR3 protein is CASSRDRGLGYTF. The CDR3 nucleotides are TGTGCCAGCAGCCGGGACAGGGGGCTTGGCTACACCTTC.

This clone was observed a single time. The chain links TRBV19 to TRBJ1-1; unclear D gene. V lost 10 bases and J 4 bases, leaving 19 bases between the germline ends. Germline V gene data show CDR1 as LNHDA and CDR2 as SQIVND (reference sequence). The CDR3 covers 14 residues. CDR3 amino acids: CATEPSIRGTEAFF. CDR3 sequence (DNA): TGTGCCACCGAACCGTCAATTAGAGGCACTGAAGCTTTCTTT.

This clone has a handful of counts. The chain couples TRBV3-1 (or the pseudogene TRBV3-2) to TRBJ2-3; TRBD1 matches at 7 bases. The length of the CDR3 is 15 residues. Germline assignment: CDR1 LGHDT and CDR2 YNNKEL (reference sequence). J lost 2 bases, V lost 1 base, and 3 bases had no gene match. The CDR3 here is CASSQVQGYTDTQYF. CDR3 coding DNA: TGTGCCAGCAGCCAAGTACAGGGGTACACAGATACGCAGTATTTT.

This chain connects TRBV5-4 to TRBJ2-1; 9 positions match TRBD2. The CDR3 has 15 residues. Germline V gene lookup returns CDR1 SGHNT and CDR2 YYREEE (reference sequence). The ends lost 6 bases at V and 4 bases at J; junction bases unmatched: 8. CDR3: CASTSGGGEYNEQFF. DNA of the CDR3: TGTGCCAGCACCTCAGGCGGGGGGGAATACAATGAGCAGTTCTTC.

This clone was observed a handful of times. The V call is TRBV29-1, the J call TRBJ1-1; no definite D call. V shed 1 base and J shed 5 bases, with 8 bases lying between them. Germline-derived CDR1 and CDR2 are SQVTM and ANQGSEA. The CDR3 spans 12 residues. The CDR3 reads CSVEGQDTEAFF. The CDR3 region has the DNA TGCAGCGTTGAAGGCCAGGATACTGAAGCTTTCTTT.

The rearrangement links TRBV19 to TRBJ2-5; D is perhaps TRBD2 (7 bases). Deletions cut 5 bases from V and 5 bases from J, with 18 bases between. Germline CDR1 reads LNHDA; CDR2 reads SQIVND (reference sequence). This CDR3 has 15 residues. The CDR3 DNA reads as TGTGCCAGTAGTCTAGGGGGGGGCGAGTATGAGACCCAGTACTTC. Translated, it gives CASSLGGGEYETQYF.

J is TRBJ2-1 and V is TRBV4-1; maybe TRBD2 (6 bases). The CDR3 length is 16 residues. Germline V CDR1 and CDR2: MGHRA, YSYEKL. V was cut by 3 bases and J by 9 bases, with 21 bases left in between. CDR3 sequence: CASSHHLAIGYTEQFF. The CDR3 region has the DNA TGCGCCAGCAGCCACCACCTAGCGATTGGGTATACTGAGCAGTTCTTC.

The gene calls are TRBV7-2 and TRBJ2-1, with TRBD2 matching over 9 bases. With V trimmed by 6 bases and J by 3 bases, 6 bases remained unmatched. The CDR3 runs to 15 residues. Germline lookup yields CDR1 SGHTA and CDR2 FQGNSA. The chain's CDR3 is CASSEAGGNYNEQFF. The CDR3 coding sequence is TGTGCCAGCAGTGAGGCGGGGGGGAACTACAATGAGCAGTTCTTC.

The V and J genes are TRBV4-1 and TRBJ1-2; D uncertain. The CDR3 length is 15 residues. Trimming cost V 1 base and J 5 bases, with 14 bases left between them. Germline CDR1 is MGHRA and CDR2 is YSYEKL. DNA of the CDR3: TGCGCCAGCAGCCAAGCGGGATCCGGGTATTATGGCTACACCTTC. It specifies CASSQAGSGYYGYTF.

The chain has TRBV18 and TRBJ2-3; 9 bases are shared with TRBD2. The CDR3 length is 17 residues. The germline gives CDR1 KGHSH, CDR2 LQKENI. V shed 3 bases, J shed 10 bases, and the junction held 17 bases outside the gene matches. CDR3 coding DNA: TGTGCCAGCTCACCCTATAGCGGGAGCCCTCCGGAAGGGTCGCAGTATTTT. Its protein product is CASSPYSGSPPEGSQYF.

The chain joins TRBV10-3 to TRBJ1-5; D is uncertain. The CDR3 contains 13 residues. Germline assignment: CDR1 ENHRY and CDR2 SYGVKD. Trimming took 6 bases from V and 0 from J, leaving 6 bases between them. CDR3 DNA: TGTGCCATCAGAACAAGTAGCAATCAGCCCCAGCATTTT. This gives the protein CAIRTSSNQPQHF.

The V and J genes are TRBV19 and TRBJ2-7; TRBD1 aligns across 10 bases. Germline V gene sequence: CDR1 LNHDA, CDR2 SQIVND (reference sequence). The CDR3 contains 15 residues. V was pared by 5 bases and J by 3 bases, with 7 bases of the junction left unmatched. The CDR3 nucleotides are TGTGCCAGTAGTGCGGGACAGGGGATCCTCTACGAGCAGTACTTC. Translated: CASSAGQGILYEQYF. The variable domain in full, completed from reference TRBV19 and TRBJ2-7, reads DGGITQSPKYLFRKEGQNVTLSCEQNLNHDAMYWYRQDPGQGLRLIYYSQIVNDFQKGDIAEGYSVSREKKESFPLTVTSAQKNPTAFYLCASSAGQGILYEQYFGPGTRLTVT.

The rearrangement joins TRBV4-3 to TRBJ2-1, with 9 positions matching TRBD1. Germline values: CDR1 LGHNA, CDR2 YSLEER. V lost 4 bases, J lost 15 bases, and 13 bases stayed unmatched. The CDR3 extends over 14 amino acids. The CDR3 DNA is TGCGCCAGCAGCCTCTTGGGACAGGGTGGATCGCGGTTCTTC. Amino acids: CASSLLGQGGSRFF.

This clone showed up just once. The chain has TRBV30 and TRBJ1-1, with 7 bases matching TRBD1. Germline trimming cut 1 base from V and 7 bases from J; bases unmatched to any gene: 0. The CDR3 consists of 11 residues. Germline V gene sequence: CDR1 GTSNPN, CDR2 SVGIG (reference sequence). The DNA of the CDR3 is TGTGCCTGGAGTGGGGACAGTGAAGCTTTCTTT. This translates into CAWSGDSEAFF. The full variable domain, rest sourced from reference TRBV30 and TRBJ1-1, is SQTIHQWPATLVQPVGSPLSLECTVEGTSNPNLYWYRQAAGRGLQLLFYSVGIGQISSEVPQNLSASRPQDRQFILSSKKLLLSDSGFYLCAWSGDSEAFFGQGTRLTVV.

This chain uses TRBV4-3 with TRBJ2-1; 7 bases map to TRBD2. From germline, CDR1 is LGHNA and CDR2 YSLEER. The trim removed 4 bases at V and 6 bases at J, leaving 9 bases unmatched. This CDR3 comprises 15 residues. The CDR3: CASSRSGGSGNEQFF. The CDR3 coding sequence is TGCGCCAGCAGCCGATCGGGAGGTAGCGGCAATGAGCAGTTCTTC.

The rearrangement joins TRBV9 to TRBJ2-5; possibly TRBD2 for D (5 bases). From germline, CDR1 is SGDLS and CDR2 YYNGEE. The CDR3 consists of 13 residues. V lost 0 bases and J lost 5, with 8 bases in between. CDR3 sequence: CASSVELGETQYF. For the CDR3, the DNA is TGTGCCAGCAGCGTAGAACTAGGGGAGACCCAGTACTTC.

This chain links TRBV4-1 with TRBJ2-7, with 10 nucleotides matching TRBD2. This CDR3 has 17 amino acids. Losses at the gene ends were 0 bases for V and 4 bases for J; bases not matched to a gene: 9. Germline CDR1 reads MGHRA; CDR2 reads YSYEKL. The CDR3 sequence: CASSQDPIAGGGYEQYF. CDR3 DNA sequence: TGCGCCAGCAGCCAAGACCCCATAGCGGGGGGTGGATACGAGCAGTACTTC.

This clone was seen only once. The chain joins TRBV19 to TRBJ2-1; D unclear. Germline V gene lookup returns CDR1 LNHDA and CDR2 SQIVND (reference sequence). The ends were cut back, 6 bases at V and 1 base at J, with 7 bases in the middle. CDR3 length: 13 amino acids. Here the CDR3 reads CASRARSYNEQFF. The CDR3 region has the DNA TGTGCCAGTAGGGCTAGATCCTACAATGAGCAGTTCTTC.

The gene calls are TRBV5-6 and TRBJ2-7; D unclear. V lost 2 bases to trimming and J lost 0 bases, with 9 bases between them. The CDR3 runs 14 residues. CDR1 is SGHDT, CDR2 YYEEEE, per germline. The CDR3 region is CASSLWRSSYEQYF. Here the CDR3 DNA reads TGTGCCAGCAGCTTATGGCGGAGCTCCTACGAGCAGTACTTC.

This chain joins TRBV5-4 and TRBJ1-4; 7 bases are shared with TRBD1. Losses at the gene ends were 4 bases for V and 0 bases for J; bases not matched to a gene: 3. Germline CDR1 reads SGHNT; CDR2 reads YYREEE (reference sequence). This CDR3 spans 15 amino acids. CDR3 sequence reads: CASSPTGATNEKLFF. CDR3 bases: TGTGCCAGCAGCCCCACAGGGGCAACTAATGAAAAACTGTTTTTT.

J is TRBJ2-5 and V is TRBV11-2; no reliable D call. The CDR3 totals 11 residues. V was pared by 5 bases and J by 7 bases, with 8 bases between. Germline V lookup: CDR1 SGHAT, CDR2 FQNNGV. Here the CDR3 DNA reads TGTGCCAGCAGCGTGTCAGTGACCCAGTACTTC. Protein sequence: CASSVSVTQYF.

The chain links TRBV6-5 to TRBJ1-2; D is unresolved. The V gene's germline CDR1 is MNHEY and CDR2 SVGAGI. V dropped 5 bases and J dropped 3 bases, with 16 bases sitting between them. The CDR3 runs 15 residues. The CDR3 DNA reads TGTGCCAGCAGTCAGCCGGGGTATGGGGACTATGGCTACACCTTC. Its translation: CASSQPGYGDYGYTF.

CDR3 bases: TGTGCCAGCAGCTCACTAGCGGGGACCTACGAGCAGTACTTC. Its translation is CASSSLAGTYEQYF. The chain uses TRBV3-1 (or the pseudogene TRBV3-2) and TRBJ2-7; 10 nucleotides match TRBD2. Germline values: CDR1 LGHDT, CDR2 YNNKEL (reference sequence). There are 14 residues in the CDR3. Unmatched junction bases numbered 3, after V lost 5 bases and J lost 2 bases.